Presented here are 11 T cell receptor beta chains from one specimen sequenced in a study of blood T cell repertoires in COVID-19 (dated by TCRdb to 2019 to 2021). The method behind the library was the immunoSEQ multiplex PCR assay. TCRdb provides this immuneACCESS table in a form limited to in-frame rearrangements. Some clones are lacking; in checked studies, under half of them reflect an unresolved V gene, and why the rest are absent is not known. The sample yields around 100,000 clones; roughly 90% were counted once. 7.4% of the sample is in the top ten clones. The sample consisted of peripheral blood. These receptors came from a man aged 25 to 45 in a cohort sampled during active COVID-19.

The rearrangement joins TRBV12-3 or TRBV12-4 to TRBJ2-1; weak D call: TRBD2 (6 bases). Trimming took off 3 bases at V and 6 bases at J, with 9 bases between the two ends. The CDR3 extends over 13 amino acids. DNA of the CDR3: TGTGCCAGCAGTTTCCGGGACTTCAATGAGCAGTTCTTC. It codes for CASSFRDFNEQFF.

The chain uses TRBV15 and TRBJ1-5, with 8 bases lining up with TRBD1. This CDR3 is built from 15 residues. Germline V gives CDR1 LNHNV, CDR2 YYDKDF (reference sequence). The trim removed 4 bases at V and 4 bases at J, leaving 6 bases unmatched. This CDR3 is CATSMGQGANQPQHF. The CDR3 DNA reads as TGTGCCACCAGCATGGGGCAGGGGGCTAATCAGCCCCAGCATTTT.

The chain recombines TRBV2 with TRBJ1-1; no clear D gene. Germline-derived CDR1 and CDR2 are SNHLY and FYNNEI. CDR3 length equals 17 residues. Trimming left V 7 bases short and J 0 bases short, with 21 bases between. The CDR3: CASIGEHRRKMNTEAFF. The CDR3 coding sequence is TGTGCCAGCATAGGAGAACATAGGAGGAAAATGAACACTGAAGCTTTCTTT.

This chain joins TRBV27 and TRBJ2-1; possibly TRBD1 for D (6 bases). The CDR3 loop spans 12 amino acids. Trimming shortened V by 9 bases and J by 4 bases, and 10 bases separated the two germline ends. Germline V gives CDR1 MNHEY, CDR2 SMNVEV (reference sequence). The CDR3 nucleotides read TGTGCCAGTGGGACACAGTACAATGAGCAGTTCTTC. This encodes CASGTQYNEQFF.

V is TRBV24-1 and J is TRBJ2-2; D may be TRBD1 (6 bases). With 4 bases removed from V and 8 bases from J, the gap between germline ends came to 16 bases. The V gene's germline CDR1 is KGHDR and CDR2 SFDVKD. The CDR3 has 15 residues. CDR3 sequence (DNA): TGTGCCACCAGTGACGGACAGTTGGAAAGGGGGGAGCTGTTTTTT. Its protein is CATSDGQLERGELFF.

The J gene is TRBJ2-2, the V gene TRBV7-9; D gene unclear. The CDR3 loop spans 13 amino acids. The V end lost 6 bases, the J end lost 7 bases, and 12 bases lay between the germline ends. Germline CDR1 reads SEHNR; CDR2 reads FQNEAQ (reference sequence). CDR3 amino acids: CASRLLSGGELFF. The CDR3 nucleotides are TGTGCCAGCAGGCTTTTGAGTGGCGGGGAGCTGTTTTTT.

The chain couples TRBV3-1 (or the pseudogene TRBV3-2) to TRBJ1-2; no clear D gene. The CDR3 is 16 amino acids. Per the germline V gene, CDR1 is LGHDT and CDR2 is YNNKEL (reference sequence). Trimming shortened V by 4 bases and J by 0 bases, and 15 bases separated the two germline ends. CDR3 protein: CASSRSDTGTNYGYTF. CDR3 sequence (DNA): TGTGCCAGCAGCCGGTCAGACACCGGGACTAACTATGGCTACACCTTC.

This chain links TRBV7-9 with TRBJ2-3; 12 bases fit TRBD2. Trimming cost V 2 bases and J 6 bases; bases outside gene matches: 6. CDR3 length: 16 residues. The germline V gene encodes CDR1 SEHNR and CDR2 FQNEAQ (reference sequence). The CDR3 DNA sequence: TGTGCCAGCAGCTTATCACTAGCGGGGGGTTCGGATACGCAGTATTTT. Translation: CASSLSLAGGSDTQYF.

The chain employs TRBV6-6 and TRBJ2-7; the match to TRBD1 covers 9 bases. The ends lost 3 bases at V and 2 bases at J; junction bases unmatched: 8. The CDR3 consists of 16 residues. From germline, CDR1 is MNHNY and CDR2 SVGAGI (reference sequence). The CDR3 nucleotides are TGTGCCAGCAGTTATTCCCCCGGGACAGGGACCTACGAGCAGTACTTC. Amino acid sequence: CASSYSPGTGTYEQYF.

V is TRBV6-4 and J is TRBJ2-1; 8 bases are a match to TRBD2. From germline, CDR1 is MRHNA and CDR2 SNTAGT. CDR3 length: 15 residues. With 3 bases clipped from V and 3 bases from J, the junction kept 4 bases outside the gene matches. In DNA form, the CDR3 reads TGTGCCAGCAGTGAAGCGGGGGAACTCTACAATGAGCAGTTCTTC. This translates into CASSEAGELYNEQFF.

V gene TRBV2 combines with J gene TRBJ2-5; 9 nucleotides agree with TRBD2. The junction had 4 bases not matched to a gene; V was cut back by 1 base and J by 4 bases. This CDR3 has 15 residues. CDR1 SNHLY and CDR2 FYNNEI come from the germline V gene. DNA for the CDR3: TGTGCCAGCAGTGAAGGGGGTAGCGGGGGAGAGACCCAGTACTTC. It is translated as CASSEGGSGGETQYF.